A selection of T cell receptor beta chains follows, all from one sample in a study of Ad26.COV2.S vaccination and SARS-CoV-2 variants. Libraries were prepared by immunoSEQ multiplex PCR; TCRdb keeps only in-frame clonotypes and omits some of them. The repertoire holds some 520,000 clones, around 88% seen once, with roughly 13% in the top ten. The input for sequencing was peripheral blood, taken in a trial of Ad26.COV2.S vaccine versus placebo. These receptors were obtained from a person aged 18-65 years who received the Ad26.COV2.S COVID-19 vaccine or a placebo. CDR3s include the opening cysteine and the closing phenylalanine or tryptophan. A D gene is named only where the DNA matches it firmly. Only some rows state a clone size, as once, few, many or a class for expanded clones.

cdr3_nt: TGTGCCAGCAGCTTAAAGGGGGCTCTTACCGGGGAGCTGTTTTTT; cdr3_aa: CASSLKGALTGELFF; v_call: TRBV7-6; clone_size: .; d_call: TRBD1; j_call: TRBJ2-2
cdr3_nt: TGTGCCAGCAGCTTGTACCTGGTAAGATCCTACAATGAGCAGTTCTTC; cdr3_aa: CASSLYLVRSYNEQFF; v_call: TRBV5-8; clone_size: .; d_call: .; j_call: TRBJ2-1
cdr3_nt: TGTGCCAGCAGTTCCGGACAGGGGGCTTCATTAGGTTACACCTTC; cdr3_aa: CASSSGQGASLGYTF; v_call: TRBV28; clone_size: .; d_call: TRBD1; j_call: TRBJ1-2
cdr3_nt: TGTGCCAGCAGTTCCCTGGGACTAGCGGGAGCCTACGAGCAGTACTTC; cdr3_aa: CASSSLGLAGAYEQYF; v_call: TRBV6-2/TRBV6-3; clone_size: .; d_call: TRBD2; j_call: TRBJ2-7
cdr3_nt: TGTGCCAGCAGCCCGACAGGGGGCGCCTACAATGAGCAGTTCTTC; cdr3_aa: CASSPTGGAYNEQFF; v_call: TRBV27; clone_size: .; d_call: TRBD1; j_call: TRBJ2-1
cdr3_nt: TGTGCCAGCACCAAGACAGGGGCCCCGGATCAGCCCCAGCATTTT; cdr3_aa: CASTKTGAPDQPQHF; v_call: TRBV27; clone_size: .; d_call: TRBD1; j_call: TRBJ1-5
cdr3_nt: TGTGCCAGCAGCCAAGAGAACCGGTTTAAGCGGGAGAGAAATGAGCAGTTCTTC; cdr3_aa: CASSQENRFKRERNEQFF; v_call: TRBV3-1/TRBV3-2; clone_size: .; d_call: TRBD2; j_call: TRBJ2-1
cdr3_nt: TGCAGCGTTGCGTGGGCAGGCCTAAGGGACTATGGCTACACCTTC; cdr3_aa: CSVAWAGLRDYGYTF; v_call: TRBV29-1; clone_size: .; d_call: .; j_call: TRBJ1-2
cdr3_nt: TGTGCCAGCAGCAAAGAGGCGGTGCGGGATAACGGCACAGATACGCAGTATTTT; cdr3_aa: CASSKEAVRDNGTDTQYF; v_call: TRBV21-1; clone_size: .; d_call: .; j_call: TRBJ2-3
cdr3_nt: TGTGCCAGCAGCTTCGGGACTCAAGAGACCCAGTACTTC; cdr3_aa: CASSFGTQETQYF; v_call: TRBV7-2; clone_size: .; d_call: .; j_call: TRBJ2-5
cdr3_nt: TGTGCCAGCAGCTTAAGCCCGGGGGGTAATTCACCCCTCCACTTT; cdr3_aa: CASSLSPGGNSPLHF; v_call: TRBV7-2; clone_size: .; d_call: .; j_call: TRBJ1-6
cdr3_nt: TGTGCCAGCAGCCCCAGGGTGCCGAAAAATTCACCCCTCCACTTT; cdr3_aa: CASSPRVPKNSPLHF; v_call: TRBV28; clone_size: .; d_call: .; j_call: TRBJ1-6
cdr3_nt: TGTGCCAGCAGCTCCATAGCGGGAGGGCCGGCAGATACGCAGTATTTT; cdr3_aa: CASSSIAGGPADTQYF; v_call: TRBV5-5; clone_size: .; d_call: TRBD2; j_call: TRBJ2-3
cdr3_nt: TGTGCCAGCAGCCTGGGACAGGGGTTTATCGAGCTGTTTTTT; cdr3_aa: CASSLGQGFIELFF; v_call: TRBV5-4; clone_size: .; d_call: TRBD1; j_call: TRBJ2-2
cdr3_nt: TGTGCCAGCAGCCTGACACAGGGCACTGAAGCTTTCTTT; cdr3_aa: CASSLTQGTEAFF; v_call: TRBV6-2/TRBV6-3; clone_size: .; d_call: .; j_call: TRBJ1-1
cdr3_nt: TGTGCCAGCAGTTTTCGAGACTTTAATTCACCCCTCCACTTT; cdr3_aa: CASSFRDFNSPLHF; v_call: TRBV27; clone_size: .; d_call: .; j_call: TRBJ1-6
cdr3_nt: TGTGCCAGCAGACTGTCTAGCCGGAGGGATGAGCAGTTCTTC; cdr3_aa: CASRLSSRRDEQFF; v_call: TRBV28; clone_size: .; d_call: .; j_call: TRBJ2-1
cdr3_nt: TGTGCCAGTAGACCCAATGGGGACAATGAGCAGTTCTTC; cdr3_aa: CASRPNGDNEQFF; v_call: TRBV19; clone_size: many; d_call: .; j_call: TRBJ2-1
cdr3_nt: TGTGCCACCGGAAAAACAGGGACCCAAGAGACCCAGTACTTC; cdr3_aa: CATGKTGTQETQYF; v_call: TRBV7-6; clone_size: .; d_call: .; j_call: TRBJ2-5
cdr3_nt: TGTGCCAGCAGCCCATGGTCAGGGAGCTCCTACAATGAGCAGTTCTTC; cdr3_aa: CASSPWSGSSYNEQFF; v_call: TRBV7-2; clone_size: .; d_call: .; j_call: TRBJ2-1
cdr3_nt: TGTGCCAGCAGCTTGCAGGGACCTAATGAAAAACTGTTTTTT; cdr3_aa: CASSLQGPNEKLFF; v_call: TRBV5-4; clone_size: .; d_call: .; j_call: TRBJ1-4
cdr3_nt: TGTGCCTGGGCCAGTCCTCATAACACTGAAGCTTTCTTT; cdr3_aa: CAWASPHNTEAFF; v_call: TRBV30; clone_size: .; d_call: .; j_call: TRBJ1-1
cdr3_nt: TGTGCCAGTCCTTCCAGGGCTGGAAACACCATATATTTT; cdr3_aa: CASPSRAGNTIYF; v_call: TRBV19; clone_size: .; d_call: .; j_call: TRBJ1-3